These 3 T cell receptor beta chains came from one sample sequenced in a study of blood T cells in healthy people across ages (dated by TCRdb to 2013 to 2016). Libraries were prepared through 5' RACE. Sequencing took place on an Illumina HiSeq 2500. The second PCR ran for roughly 6 to 11 cycles and used a J-beta primer mix along with a sample-barcoded 5' primer. TCRdb applied fastp at Q25 and MiXCR to the public reads, then kept only in-frame beta chains. CDR3 protein sequences are deduplicated, and each keeps its most common genes and DNA. Counted in this sample were almost 1 million distinct CDR3 sequences; 51% of them appeared once. In total, the top ten clones hold 20% to 25% of the sample. Sequences were obtained from blood. The receptor source for this set is a woman aged 55-69 years in good health.

V gene TRBV7-2 combines with J gene TRBJ2-1; 7 nucleotides match TRBD2. The trim removed 6 bases at V and 0 bases at J, leaving 8 bases unmatched. This CDR3 comprises 16 residues. Germline V gene lookup returns CDR1 SGHTA and CDR2 FQGNSA. CDR3 nucleotides: TGTGCCAGCAGGGAAGGCGGGAGTCTCTCCTACAATGAGCAGTTCTTC. Its protein product is CASREGGSLSYNEQFF. Full variable domain (rest looked up from reference TRBV7-2 and TRBJ2-1): GAGVSQSPSNKVTEKGKDVELRCDPISGHTALYWYRQSLGQGLEFLIYFQGNSAPDKSGLPSDRFSAERTGGSVSTLTIQRTQQEDSAVYLCASREGGSLSYNEQFFGPGTRLTVL.

This rearrangement joins TRBV29-1 to TRBJ2-2, with 10 bases that match TRBD1. V shed 6 bases, J shed 5 bases, and the junction held 9 bases outside the gene matches. CDR3 size: 15 residues. Germline assignment: CDR1 SQVTM and CDR2 ANQGSEA. DNA for the CDR3: TGCAGCGTCCGATACGGGACAGGGGCTACCGGGGAGCTGTTTTTT. This sequence encodes CSVRYGTGATGELFF.

V and J are TRBV20-1 and TRBJ2-3; TRBD2 agrees at 9 bases. V trimming: 3 bases; J trimming: 2 bases; junction bases outside the gene matches: 6. Germline CDR1 reads DFQATT; CDR2 reads SNEGSKA (reference sequence). The CDR3 is 15 residues long. The CDR3 region has the DNA TGCAGTGCTAGTGGCCTAGCGGGATACACAGATACGCAGTATTTT. Amino acids: CSASGLAGYTDTQYF.